The T cell receptor (beta chain) described here comes from a study of radiotherapy plus CTLA-4 blockade in lung cancer. Study information: Objective response rate was 18%; disease control rate, 25% to 35%. The study's findings and limits: How blood T cell clones changed early, along with interferon-beta, reportedly forecast response best. Once radiotherapy plus ipilimumab had been given, TCR clones derived from tumor expanded in blood.

Worth noting for this clone: The antigen remains unidentified.

Patients had chemo-refractory metastatic non-small-cell lung cancer and received focal radiation plus CTLA-4 blockade that used ipilimumab. The protocol was immunoSEQ multiplex PCR, while the TCRdb copy is restricted to in-frame clones and leaves out a portion. The sample records over 75,000 clones, roughly four fifths being singletons. Trimming shortened V by 2 bases and J by 12 bases, and 14 bases separated the two germline ends. Per the germline V gene, CDR1 is MNHEY and CDR2 is SVGAGI. There are 12 residues in the CDR3. This receptor was taken from a human donor with non-small cell lung cancer who had stable disease on radiotherapy plus ipilimumab. The chain has TRBV6-5 and TRBJ2-7; TRBD1 or TRBD2 may be the D gene (5 bases each). The source material was peripheral blood, sampled from a patient treated with radiotherapy plus ipilimumab. CDR3 protein: CASSYPTGPRYF. The CDR3 bases are TGTGCCAGCAGTTACCCGACGGGGCCGCGGTACTTC.